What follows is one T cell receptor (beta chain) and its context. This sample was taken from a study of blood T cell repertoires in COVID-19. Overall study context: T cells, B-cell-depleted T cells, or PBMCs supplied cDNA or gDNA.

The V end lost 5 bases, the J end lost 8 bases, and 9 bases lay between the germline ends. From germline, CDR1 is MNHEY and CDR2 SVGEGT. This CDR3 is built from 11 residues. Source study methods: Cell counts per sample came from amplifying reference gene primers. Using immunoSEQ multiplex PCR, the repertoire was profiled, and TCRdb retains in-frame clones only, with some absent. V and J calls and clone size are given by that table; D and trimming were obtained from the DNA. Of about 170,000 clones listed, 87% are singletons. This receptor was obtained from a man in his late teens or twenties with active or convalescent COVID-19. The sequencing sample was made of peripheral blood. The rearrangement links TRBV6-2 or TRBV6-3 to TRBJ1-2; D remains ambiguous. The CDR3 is CASSPLRGYTF. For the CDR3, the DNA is TGTGCCAGCAGTCCCCTGAGGGGCTACACCTTC.